These 19 T cell receptor beta chains originate from one sample sequenced in a study of cytomegalovirus exposure and HLA in healthy donors. It was with 60 Vbeta and 13 Jbeta primers that the PCR ran. Sequencing was performed with immunoSEQ multiplex PCR; in TCRdb, only in-frame clones are kept and a portion is missing. This table holds under 150,000 clones, approximately 80% found once. Sequencing was performed on PBMCs. Receptors were obtained from a male donor in good health and CMV-seropositive.

The CDR3 DNA follows: TGTGCCAGCAGTTTCCCGACGGGTTCGAACACCGGGGAGCTGTTTTTT. It is translated as CASSFPTGSNTGELFF. V is TRBV6-5 and J is TRBJ2-2; no reliable D call. Germline V gives CDR1 MNHEY, CDR2 SVGAGI. The CDR3 consists of 16 residues. The ends were cut back, 4 bases at V and 0 bases at J, with 12 bases in the middle.

The rearrangement uses TRBV5-1 and TRBJ2-1, with 9 bases aligning to TRBD1. With V trimmed by 3 bases and J by 8 bases, 9 bases remained unmatched. Germline V lookup: CDR1 SGHRS, CDR2 YFSETQ. The CDR3 loop spans 15 amino acids. CDR3 amino acids: CASSSTGTGYDEQFF. In nucleotides, the CDR3 is TGCGCCAGCAGCTCAACCGGGACAGGGTACGATGAGCAGTTCTTC. Looking up the rest from reference TRBV5-1 and TRBJ2-1 gives the full variable domain: KAGVTQTPRYLIKTRGQQVTLSCSPISGHRSVSWYQQTPGQGLQFLFEYFSETQRNKGNFPGRFSGRQFSNSRSEMNVSTLELGDSALYLCASSSTGTGYDEQFFGPGTRLTVL.

The CDR3 coding sequence is TGTGCCAGCCTAGACTACCCCCGGGAGACCCAGTACTTC. This encodes CASLDYPRETQYF. The chain carries TRBV6-1 and TRBJ2-5; the D gene is possibly TRBD2 (5 bases). Germline loops: CDR1 MNHNS, CDR2 SASEGT. The CDR3 contains 13 residues. Between the trimmed V and J ends, which lost 8 bases and 5 bases, there was a span of 15 bases.

For the CDR3, the DNA is TGTGCCAGCAGCTTAGCAGCCACGGTGAACACTGAAGCTTTCTTT. Translation: CASSLAATVNTEAFF. V is TRBV7-2 and J is TRBJ1-1; D gene uncertain. Trimming left V 0 bases short and J 0 bases short, with 8 bases between. The CDR3 is 15 residues long. Germline CDR1 reads SGHTA; CDR2 reads FQGNSA.

The chain links TRBV4-3 to TRBJ2-5; the D is unclear. V was cut by 4 bases and J by 2 bases, with 8 bases left in between. The CDR3 extends over 13 amino acids. Germline V gene data show CDR1 as LGHNA and CDR2 as YSLEER. The CDR3 bases are TGCGCCAGCAGCCGAGACTTGCAAGAGACCCAGTACTTC. Its translation: CASSRDLQETQYF.

The V gene is TRBV28, the J gene TRBJ2-1, with 7 bases aligning to TRBD2. V dropped 8 bases and J dropped 3; count of bases not matched to a gene: 7. Looked up from germline, CDR1 is MDHEN and CDR2 is SYDVKM. The CDR3 covers 14 residues. CDR3 in amino acids: CASRYTSVYNEQFF. The CDR3 DNA sequence: TGTGCCAGCCGTTATACTAGCGTCTACAATGAGCAGTTCTTC.

The chain employs TRBV7-6 and TRBJ2-3, with 10 bases that match TRBD1. The germline CDR1 and CDR2 sequences are SGHVS and FNYEAQ. This CDR3 is 17 amino acids long. The ends lost 5 bases at V and 3 bases at J; junction bases unmatched: 11. This chain's CDR3 is CASSPTPGTGATDTQYF. CDR3 nucleotide sequence: TGTGCCAGCAGCCCCACCCCCGGGACAGGGGCGACAGATACGCAGTATTTT.

The chain uses TRBV27 and TRBJ2-1; TRBD2 matches 7 bases. The junction had 7 bases not matched to a gene; V was cut back by 3 bases and J by 8 bases. This CDR3 is built from 14 residues. From germline, CDR1 is MNHEY and CDR2 SMNVEV (reference sequence). The CDR3 sequence is CASSLGPRGDEQFF. In DNA, the CDR3 is TGTGCCAGCAGTTTGGGACCCCGGGGGGATGAGCAGTTCTTC.

The chain combines TRBV25-1 with TRBJ1-2; D not resolved. Germline CDR1 is MGHDK and CDR2 is SYGVNS. Between the trimmed V and J ends, which lost 6 bases and 4 bases, there was a span of 21 bases. CDR3 size: 16 residues. The CDR3 here is CASSSAPARPGYGYTF. CDR3 nucleotide sequence: TGTGCCAGCAGCTCGGCCCCGGCCCGTCCGGGCTATGGCTACACCTTC.

V and J are TRBV19 and TRBJ1-3; D remains ambiguous. The CDR3 is 15 residues long. Germline values: CDR1 LNHDA, CDR2 SQIVND (reference sequence). V was trimmed by 1 base and J by 0 bases, leaving 7 bases between them. CDR3 amino acids: CASSIVADSGNTIYF. In nucleotides, the CDR3 is TGTGCCAGTAGTATAGTTGCGGACTCTGGAAACACCATATATTTT.

The gene calls are TRBV5-1 and TRBJ1-1; maybe TRBD1 (5 bases). CDR3 size: 13 residues. Trimming cost V 3 bases and J 8 bases, with 14 bases left between them. Per germline, CDR1 SGHRS and CDR2 YFSETQ. The CDR3 region is CASSYGGGVEAFF. CDR3 sequence (DNA): TGCGCCAGCAGCTACGGGGGGGGAGTAGAAGCTTTCTTT.

The rearrangement uses TRBV2 and TRBJ1-3; D remains ambiguous. Germline CDR1 and CDR2: SNHLY and FYNNEI. V shed 3 bases and J shed 0 bases, with 9 bases lying between them. The CDR3 extends over 15 amino acids. In DNA form, the CDR3 reads TGTGCCAGCAGTGAGCGGGATATCTCTGGAAACACCATATATTTT. Translating it yields CASSERDISGNTIYF. Using reference TRBV2 and TRBJ1-3 for the parts outside the CDR3, the full variable domain is EPEVTQTPSHQVTQMGQEVILRCVPISNHLYFYWYRQILGQKVEFLVSFYNNEISEKSEIFDDQFSVERPDGSNFTLKIRSTKLEDSAMYFCASSERDISGNTIYFGEGSWLTVV.

The V call is TRBV5-1, the J call TRBJ2-1; tentatively, D is TRBD2 (7 bases). V lost 5 bases and J lost 2, with 14 bases in between. Germline V lookup: CDR1 SGHRS, CDR2 YFSETQ. The CDR3 contains 15 residues. CDR3 loop: CASRRGGDAYNEQFF. Written as DNA, the CDR3 is TGCGCCAGCAGGAGGGGGGGGGATGCCTACAATGAGCAGTTCTTC.

V usage is TRBV6-4 and J usage is TRBJ2-4, with TRBD2 matching 9 bases. V trimming: 0 bases; J trimming: 9 bases; junction bases outside the gene matches: 6. Germline CDR1 and CDR2: MRHNA and SNTAGT. This CDR3 has 15 amino acids. The CDR3 DNA reads as TGTGCCAGCAGTGACTCGATGGGGACTAGCACCATTCAGTACTTC. Its translation is CASSDSMGTSTIQYF.

V gene TRBV2 combines with J gene TRBJ2-1; 7 bases align to TRBD1. Germline assignment: CDR1 SNHLY and CDR2 FYNNEI. The CDR3 loop spans 13 amino acids. The V segment lost 8 bases and the J segment 10 bases; nucleotides outside the gene matches: 11. The CDR3 DNA is TGTGCCAGCGCTGTGGACAGGATTCGCGAGCAGTTCTTC. Translating it yields CASAVDRIREQFF.

Concerning this clone: The sample contains more than one DNA sequence encoding this CDR3. The rearrangement links TRBV6-5 to TRBJ2-1; D ambiguous. The CDR3 length is 15 residues. Germline values: CDR1 MNHEY, CDR2 SVGAGI. The V end was cut by 2 bases, the J end by 0 bases, with 8 bases between. As DNA, the CDR3 is TGTGCCAGCAGTTACGAGTCTAGCTCCTACAATGAGCAGTTCTTC. It is translated as CASSYESSSYNEQFF.

This clone was recorded a few times. The V call is TRBV18, the J call TRBJ1-5, with 9 bases that match TRBD1. The germline V gene encodes CDR1 KGHSH and CDR2 LQKENI. With V trimmed by 3 bases and J by 5 bases, 8 bases remained unmatched. This CDR3 is built from 16 residues. CDR3 loop: CASSPPGTGKDQPQHF. The CDR3 coding sequence is TGTGCCAGCTCACCGCCCGGGACAGGGAAGGATCAGCCCCAGCATTTT.

Comments on this clone: Germline and junction disagree at one end, which may indicate a read error. The chain recombines TRBV7-7 with TRBJ2-5; 7 bases line up with TRBD2. This CDR3 region has 15 residues. Germline V CDR1 and CDR2: SSHAT, FNYEAQ (reference sequence). CDR3 sequence (DNA): TGTGCTAGCAGTCTCGGGAGCCCCGGGGGGGAGACCCAGTACTTC. Translated, it gives CASSLGSPGGETQYF.

This clone came up once. This chain links TRBV30 with TRBJ2-7; 9 positions agree with TRBD1. The germline gives CDR1 GTSNPN, CDR2 SVGIG (reference sequence). The V and J ends lost 5 bases and 0 bases, in that order; junction bases with no gene match: 2. CDR3 length: 13 amino acids. The CDR3 sequence is CAWETGGSYEQYF. For the CDR3, the DNA is TGTGCCTGGGAGACAGGGGGCTCCTACGAGCAGTACTTC. Together with reference TRBV30 and TRBJ2-7, the CDR3 gives the full variable domain: SQTIHQWPATLVQPVGSPLSLECTVEGTSNPNLYWYRQAAGRGLQLLFYSVGIGQISSEVPQNLSASRPQDRQFILSSKKLLLSDSGFYLCAWETGGSYEQYFGPGTRLTVT.